The clone carrying this T cell receptor beta chain was counted a single time. CDR3 length: 12 residues. The ends were cut back, 4 bases at V and 3 bases at J, with 9 bases in the middle. Germline loops: CDR1 SQVTM, CDR2 ANQGSEA. This sample was taken from a study of OX40 agonist ivuxolimab in advanced cancers. Method: immunoSEQ multiplex PCR; TCRdb's copy keeps in-frame clones and lacks some. The data hold approximately 31,000 clones, with 80% to 90% observed a single time. The specimen comprised CD4+ or CD8+ T cells sorted from blood, sampled in a trial of the OX40 agonist ivuxolimab. The chain links TRBV29-1 to TRBJ1-2, with a weak D call TRBD1 (5 bases). This TCR was recovered from an adult with an advanced solid tumor such as melanoma, head and neck, liver or kidney cancer. The CDR3 DNA reads TGCAGCGTTGGGTTAGGGGACTATGGCTACACCTTC. This sequence encodes CSVGLGDYGYTF.